This is a list of T cell receptor beta chains from one sample in a study of blood T cell repertoires in COVID-19. Method: immunoSEQ multiplex PCR; TCRdb's copy keeps in-frame clones and lacks some. The table shows approximately 170,000 clones, with approximately 87% occurring only once. The sample taken for sequencing was peripheral blood. These receptors were collected from a woman aged 70-85 years with acute or convalescent COVID-19. Both conserved end residues are part of each CDR3. Each record gives: V gene, D gene, J gene, clone size, CDR3 protein, CDR3 DNA. A D gene is named only where the DNA matches it firmly. Only part of the rows carry a size: once, few, many, or a class if the clone is expanded.

>TRBV19|TRBD1|TRBJ2-7|-
CASSHRDRVYEQYF
TGTGCCAGTAGTCACCGGGACAGGGTCTACGAGCAGTACTTC
>TRBV6-5|TRBD1|TRBJ1-5|-
CASRGADRAQPQHF
TGTGCCAGCAGGGGGGCGGACAGGGCTCAGCCCCAGCATTTT
>TRBV7-3|-|TRBJ2-1|-
CASSTQAHNEQFF
TGTGCCAGCAGCACACAGGCACACAATGAGCAGTTCTTC
>TRBV11-2|TRBD2|TRBJ2-4|-
CASSLEGTSGRAKICF
TGTGCCAGCAGCTTAGAGGGGACTAGCGGGAGGGCCAAGATATGCTTC
>TRBV18|-|TRBJ1-6|-
CASSPASSRHRNSPLHF
TGTGCCAGCTCACCTGCCTCGTCGCGACATAGGAATTCACCCCTCCACTTT
>TRBV28|-|TRBJ2-4|-
CASSPSGEGAKNIQYF
TGTGCCAGCAGCCCTTCGGGAGAGGGAGCCAAAAACATTCAGTACTTC
>TRBV6-5|-|TRBJ1-1|-
CASSYDTSEAFF
TGTGCCAGCAGTTATGACACCTCTGAAGCTTTCTTT
>TRBV6-5|-|TRBJ2-2|once
CASTSGVTGELFF
TGTGCCAGCACCTCAGGGGTCACCGGGGAGCTGTTTTTT
>TRBV21-1|-|TRBJ1-3|-
CASSKLFLSEGNTIYF
TGTGCCAGCAGCAAACTTTTCTTGTCGGAGGGAAACACCATATATTTT
>TRBV7-2|TRBD2|TRBJ2-3|-
CASSLYPRLAGDTQYF
TGTGCCAGCAGCTTATATCCCAGACTAGCGGGAGATACGCAGTATTTT
>TRBV10-3|-|TRBJ2-7|-
CAISDAGAPYEQYF
TGTGCCATCAGTGATGCTGGGGCTCCCTACGAGCAGTACTTC
>TRBV15|TRBD2|TRBJ2-4|once
CATSRDISGENIQYF
TGTGCCACCAGCAGAGATATAAGCGGGGAAAACATTCAGTACTTC
>TRBV2|TRBD1|TRBJ1-6|-
CASGTDYNSPLHF
TGTGCCAGCGGGACAGATTATAATTCACCCCTCCACTTT
>TRBV24-1|-|TRBJ1-1|-
CATRDGTNTEAFF
TGTGCCACCAGAGACGGGACAAACACTGAAGCTTTCTTT
>TRBV7-9|TRBD1|TRBJ2-7|once
CASSSTGYEQYF
TGTGCCAGCAGCTCGACAGGGTACGAGCAGTACTTC
>TRBV30|-|TRBJ1-1|-
CAWETGLNTEAFF
TGTGCCTGGGAGACAGGATTGAACACTGAAGCTTTCTTT
>TRBV6-5|-|TRBJ1-5|-
CASSSSVGQPQHF
-
>TRBV6-5|TRBD1|TRBJ1-1|-
CASWGQVYTEAFF
TGTGCCAGCTGGGGACAGGTATACACTGAAGCTTTCTTT
>TRBV2|TRBD1|TRBJ1-2|-
CASSIQGPHYGYTF
TGTGCCAGCAGTATACAGGGGCCCCACTATGGCTACACCTTC
>TRBV27|-|TRBJ1-6|-
CASRMTGDNSPLHF
TGTGCCAGCAGGATGACAGGTGATAATTCACCCCTCCACTTT
>TRBV5-4|TRBD1|TRBJ2-5|-
CASSGQGAAKETQYF
TGTGCCAGCTCAGGACAGGGGGCGGCAAAGGAGACCCAGTACTTC
>TRBV30|-|TRBJ1-4|-
CAWSVGSEKLFF
TGTGCCTGGAGTGTGGGGAGTGAAAAACTGTTTTTT
>TRBV6-2/TRBV6-3|-|TRBJ2-2|-
CASSLVRTGELFF
TGTGCCAGCAGTCTCGTTCGCACCGGGGAGCTGTTTTTT
>TRBV7-9|TRBD1|TRBJ1-4|-
CASSPADRVEEKLFF
TGTGCCAGCAGCCCTGCTGACAGGGTTGAGGAAAAACTGTTTTTT
>TRBV18|TRBD1|TRBJ2-5|-
CASSPLGQGARETQYF
TGTGCCAGCTCACCGCTGGGACAGGGGGCGAGAGAGACCCAGTACTTC
>TRBV4-3|-|TRBJ1-5|-
CASSQDTGGMQPQHF
TGCGCCAGCAGCCAAGATACGGGGGGCATGCAGCCCCAGCATTTT
>TRBV5-6|TRBD1|TRBJ2-7|-
CASSLHRDRGFSRSYEQYF
TGTGCCAGCAGCCTACACCGGGACAGGGGGTTTTCTAGGTCCTACGAGCAGTACTTC
>TRBV4-3|TRBD2|TRBJ2-7|once
CASSQAFSGGFYEQYF
TGCGCCAGCAGCCAAGCGTTTAGCGGGGGGTTCTACGAGCAGTACTTC
>TRBV6-5|-|TRBJ1-1|-
CASSYSGGGTEAFF
TGTGCCAGCAGTTACTCCGGGGGAGGGACTGAAGCTTTCTTT
>TRBV7-2|-|TRBJ1-2|-
CASSLNVGEYAYTF
TGTGCCAGCAGCTTAAACGTGGGAGAGTATGCCTACACCTTC
>TRBV28|-|TRBJ1-3|-
CASSLGSGLSGNTIYF
TGTGCCAGCAGTTTAGGGTCTGGACTCTCTGGAAACACCATATATTTT
>TRBV19|TRBD1|TRBJ1-4|-
CASSTTGTGWYEKLFF
TGTGCCAGTAGTACCACAGGGACAGGGTGGTATGAAAAACTGTTTTTT
>TRBV6-5|TRBD1|TRBJ2-3|few
CASRRQGSGADTQYF
TGTGCCAGCAGACGACAGGGGTCCGGGGCAGATACGCAGTATTTT
>TRBV4-3|-|TRBJ1-6|-
CASSQDVQGSWSPLHF
TGCGCCAGCAGCCAAGATGTCCAGGGTTCATGGTCACCCCTCCACTTT
>TRBV4-2|-|TRBJ1-3|-
CASSQAYSTGLGGNTIYF
TGTGCCAGCAGCCAAGCGTACTCTACAGGGCTAGGAGGAAACACCATATATTTT
>TRBV27|-|TRBJ2-1|-
CASSSLRDQGGYNEQFF
TGTGCCAGCAGCTCACTCAGGGACCAGGGGGGCTACAATGAGCAGTTCTTC
>TRBV5-1|TRBD1|TRBJ2-7|-
CASSSAGGYEQYF
TGCGCCAGCTCATCCGCAGGGGGCTACGAGCAGTACTTC
>TRBV7-8|-|TRBJ2-7|-
CASSSQGIGEQYF
TGTGCCAGCAGCTCGCAGGGGATTGGAGAGCAGTACTTC
>TRBV6-6|-|TRBJ1-5|-
CAGGSQPGNQPQHF
TGTGCCGGAGGGTCGCAGCCTGGCAATCAGCCCCAGCATTTT
>TRBV5-1|-|TRBJ2-2|-
CASSPRTGRKAGELFF
TGCGCCAGCAGCCCTCGAACAGGGAGAAAAGCCGGGGAGCTGTTTTTT
>TRBV14|TRBD2|TRBJ2-1|-
CASSQARSGNYNEQFF
TGTGCCAGCAGCCAAGCCCGGAGCGGGAACTACAATGAGCAGTTCTTC
>TRBV28|-|TRBJ1-4|-
CASSGTNEKLFF
TGTGCCAGCAGCGGGACTAATGAAAAACTGTTTTTT
>TRBV5-1|-|TRBJ2-3|-
CASSLLTQGGRGRSTDTQYF
TGCGCCAGCAGCTTGCTAACCCAGGGGGGCCGCGGGAGGAGCACAGATACGCAGTATTTT
>TRBV5-6|-|TRBJ2-3|-
CASSLQGKADTQYF
TGTGCCAGCAGCTTACAGGGAAAGGCAGATACGCAGTATTTT
>TRBV6-5|TRBD2|TRBJ2-1|-
CASSYGAGVQFF
TGTGCCAGCAGTTACGGGGCGGGAGTGCAGTTCTTC
>TRBV6-5|-|TRBJ2-3|few
CASSYSSSSNTDTQYF
TGTGCCAGCAGTTACTCGAGCTCTTCAAACACAGATACGCAGTATTTT
>TRBV2|-|TRBJ2-1|-
CASNRDTYNEQFF
TGTGCCAGCAACCGGGACACCTACAATGAGCAGTTCTTC
>TRBV15|-|TRBJ2-7|-
CATSRDLYEQYF
TGTGCCACCAGCAGAGACCTATACGAGCAGTACTTC
>TRBV5-1|-|TRBJ1-4|-
CASSTQGVNEKLFF
TGCGCCAGCAGCACACAGGGTGTTAATGAAAAACTGTTTTTT
>TRBV28|TRBD2|TRBJ2-5|-
CASSLSGLAEETQYF
TGTGCCAGCAGTTTATCGGGACTAGCGGAAGAGACCCAGTACTTC
>TRBV7-9|TRBD2|TRBJ2-7|-
CASSLVGGGPLEQYF
TGTGCCAGCAGCTTGGTCGGGGGAGGGCCGTTGGAGCAGTACTTC
>TRBV2|-|TRBJ1-3|-
CASTPLSGNTIYF
TGTGCCAGCACCCCACTCTCTGGAAACACCATATATTTT
>TRBV6-5|-|TRBJ2-2|-
CASSSPTKNTGELFF
TGTGCCAGCAGTTCCCCAACTAAGAACACCGGGGAGCTGTTTTTT
>TRBV2|TRBD1|TRBJ1-3|-
CASSPDRGGNTIYF
TGTGCCAGCAGCCCGGACAGGGGTGGAAACACCATATATTTT
>TRBV28|-|TRBJ1-1|-
CASSSHGTQNTEAFF
TGTGCCAGCAGTTCGCACGGGACTCAGAACACTGAAGCTTTCTTT